This TCR beta chain was identified during a study of identical twins. Details on this clonotype: Its antigen is currently unknown. A read error may account for a junction end that differs from germline.

Points from the study as a whole: Models came in too low on out-of-frame TCR alpha sharing in monozygotic twins.

This CDR3 is 13 amino acids long. CDR1 and CDR2 (germline): SGDLS, YYNGEE. TCRdb reprocessed the 5' RACE reads with MiXCR, giving one entry per CDR3 protein. The repertoire consists of about 720,000 distinct CDR3 sequences, with under 9% occurring once and the leading ten covering 0.75% to 1%. These same records also appear under a second study, on yellow fever vaccine responses in identical twins. That source notes: Twins' T cell vaccine responses reportedly looked partly convergent, partly personalized.

The chain combines TRBV9 with TRBJ2-5; D perhaps matches TRBD1 (5 bases). This TCR came from a woman between 18 and 30 years old in good health. Sequencing was done on a sample of PBMCs. CDR3 DNA sequence: TGTACCAGCAGCGTAGCAGGGCTGGAGACCCAGTACTTC. It is translated as CTSSVAGLETQYF.